The 8 T cell receptor beta chains in this list originate from one sample, sequenced in a study of cytomegalovirus exposure and HLA in healthy donors. The PCR had 60 Vbeta and 13 Jbeta primers. The method was immunoSEQ multiplex PCR; TCRdb's version includes in-frame clones alone and lacks a portion of them. The table shows some 200,000 clones, with about 77% occurring only once. The specimen was PBMCs. These TCRs come from a woman aged 30 to 39 in good health and CMV-seronegative.

V is TRBV6-6 and J is TRBJ1-1; D possibly corresponds to TRBD1 (5 bases). The CDR3 length is 14 residues. From germline, CDR1 is MNHNY and CDR2 SVGAGI (reference sequence). V shed 5 bases and J shed 1 base, with 11 bases lying between them. The DNA for the CDR3 is TGTGCCAGCAGTACCTCCGGGGGGAACACTGAAGCTTTCTTT. It translates to CASSTSGGNTEAFF.

The chain links TRBV27 to TRBJ2-1; D unresolved. CDR3 length: 14 residues. Germline-derived CDR1 and CDR2 are MNHEY and SMNVEV (reference sequence). V was cut by 5 bases and J by 1 base, with 9 bases left in between. The CDR3 DNA reads TGTGCCAGCAGTGGCGACTGGTCCTACAATGAGCAGTTCTTC. Protein: CASSGDWSYNEQFF.

The V and J genes are TRBV11-2 and TRBJ1-1; D perhaps matches TRBD1 (5 bases). The CDR3 contains 14 residues. The germline V gene encodes CDR1 SGHAT and CDR2 FQNNGV. V was pared by 5 bases and J by 1 base, with 11 bases between. CDR3 DNA: TGTGCCAGCAGCCCGGGGGAGAGGAACACTGAAGCTTTCTTT. This encodes CASSPGERNTEAFF.

The genes are TRBV27 and TRBJ2-7; TRBD1 aligns across 7 bases. CDR1 MNHEY and CDR2 SMNVEV come from the germline V gene (reference sequence). V lost 6 bases and J lost 13; bases outside the gene matches: 12. The CDR3 totals 12 residues. This CDR3 reads CASSHLTGKLYF. The CDR3 nucleotides are TGTGCCAGCAGCCACCTGACAGGGAAACTCTACTTC.

The DNA for the CDR3 is TGCGCCAGCAGCCCAATCAACCAAGAGACCCAGTACTTC. Amino acids: CASSPINQETQYF. The rearrangement links TRBV5-1 to TRBJ2-5; D gene uncertain. V shed 4 bases and J shed 0 bases, with 7 bases lying between them. The germline CDR1 and CDR2 sequences are SGHRS and YFSETQ. This CDR3 has 13 residues.

The chain has TRBV5-1 and TRBJ2-3, with 7 bases matching TRBD2. The CDR3 totals 15 residues. The junction had 10 bases not matched to a gene; V was cut back by 3 bases and J by 6 bases. Germline V gene sequence: CDR1 SGHRS, CDR2 YFSETQ. Here the CDR3 DNA reads TGCGCCAGCAGCTCCGGGACTACTAATCTGGATACGCAGTATTTT. Its translation: CASSSGTTNLDTQYF.

This sequence joins TRBV7-9 and TRBJ2-5, with TRBD1 matching over 8 bases. Near its end, the DNA agrees better with TRBJ2-7, so the J call may be wrong. Germline CDR1 and CDR2: SEHNR and FQNEAQ (reference sequence). The CDR3 contains 14 residues. As DNA, the CDR3 is TGTGCCAGCAGCTCCCGGACAGGGACCTACGAGCAGTACTTC. Its protein product is CASSSRTGTYEQYF.

V is TRBV19 and J is TRBJ1-2; 7 bases fit TRBD1. The CDR3 spans 15 residues. Germline-derived CDR1 and CDR2 are LNHDA and SQIVND (reference sequence). V shed 8 bases and J 4 bases; nucleotides not matched to a gene: 13. The CDR3 DNA reads TGTGCCAGTCGAATAGGGGACAGTACCTTCTATGGCTACACCTTC. It codes for CASRIGDSTFYGYTF.